The entry below gives a single T cell receptor (beta chain) sequence along with its context. Its antigen remains unknown. The donors (healthy individuals) were bone marrow donors. These donors counted as nominally healthy when sampled, but unrecorded immune exposures were likely. These data originate in a study of cytomegalovirus exposure and HLA in healthy donors. V shed 4 bases, J shed 3 bases, and the junction held 15 bases outside the gene matches. There are 18 residues in the CDR3. Germline V gives CDR1 LNHNV, CDR2 YYDKDF (reference sequence). The PCR contained 60 Vbeta and 13 Jbeta primers. Some clones are missing from TCRdb's copy, which holds only in-frame ones; the method was immunoSEQ multiplex PCR. The profile shows under 200,000 clones, roughly 87% of them singletons. Study-level points and caveats: An analysis that was carried out later associated 15,000 to 20,000 TCR beta sequences with HLA alleles at 0.05 false discovery rate. Indistinguishable V segments, including TRBV6-2 and TRBV6-3, were excluded.

The sequenced material came from PBMCs. This sequence joins TRBV15 and TRBJ1-3; 7 bases align to TRBD1. The sequence was obtained from a woman aged 25-40 years in good health and CMV-seronegative. The CDR3 nucleotides read TGTGCCACCAGCACCCGACAGGGCGCCCCCCTTATTGGAAACACCATATATTTT. This translates into CATSTRQGAPLIGNTIYF.